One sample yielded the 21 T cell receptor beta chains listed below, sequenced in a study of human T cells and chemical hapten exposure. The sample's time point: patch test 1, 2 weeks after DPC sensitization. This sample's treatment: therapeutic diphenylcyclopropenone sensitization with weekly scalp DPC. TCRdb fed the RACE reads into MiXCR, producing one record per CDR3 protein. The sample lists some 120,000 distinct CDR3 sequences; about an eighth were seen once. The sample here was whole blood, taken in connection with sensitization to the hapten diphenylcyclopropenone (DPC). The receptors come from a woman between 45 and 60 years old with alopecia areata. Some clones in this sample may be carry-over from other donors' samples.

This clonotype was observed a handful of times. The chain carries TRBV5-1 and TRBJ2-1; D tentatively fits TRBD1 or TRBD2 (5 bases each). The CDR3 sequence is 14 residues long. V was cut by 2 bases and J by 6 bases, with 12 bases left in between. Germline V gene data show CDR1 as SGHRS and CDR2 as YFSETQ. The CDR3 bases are TGCGCCAGCAGCTTCCGGGACCCACTCAATGAGCAGTTCTTC. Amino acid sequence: CASSFRDPLNEQFF.

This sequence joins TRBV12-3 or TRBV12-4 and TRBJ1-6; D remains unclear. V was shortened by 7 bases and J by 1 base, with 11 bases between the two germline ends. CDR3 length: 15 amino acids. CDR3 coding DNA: TGTGCCAGCAAAAAGATCGCGTCCTATAATTCACCCCTCCACTTT. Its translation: CASKKIASYNSPLHF.

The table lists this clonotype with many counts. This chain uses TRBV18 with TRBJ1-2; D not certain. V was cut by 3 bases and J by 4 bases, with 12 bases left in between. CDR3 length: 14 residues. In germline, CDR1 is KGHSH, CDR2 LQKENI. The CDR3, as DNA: TGTGCCAGCTCACCGAACAAAGGAGGCTATGGCTACACCTTC. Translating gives CASSPNKGGYGYTF.

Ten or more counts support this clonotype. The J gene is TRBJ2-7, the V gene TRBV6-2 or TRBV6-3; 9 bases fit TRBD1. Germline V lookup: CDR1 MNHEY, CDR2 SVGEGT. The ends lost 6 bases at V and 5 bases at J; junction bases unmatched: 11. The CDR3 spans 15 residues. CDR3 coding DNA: TGTGCCAGCAGGATGGCCGCGACAGGGGGAAACGAGCAGTACTTC. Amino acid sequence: CASRMAATGGNEQYF.

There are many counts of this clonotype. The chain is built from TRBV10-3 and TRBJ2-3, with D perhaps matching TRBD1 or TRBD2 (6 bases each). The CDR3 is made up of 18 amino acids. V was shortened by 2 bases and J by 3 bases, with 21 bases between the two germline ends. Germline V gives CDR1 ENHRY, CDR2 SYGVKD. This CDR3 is CAISETTHTGAGTDTQYF. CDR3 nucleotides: TGTGCCATCAGTGAGACCACCCACACGGGGGCCGGGACAGATACGCAGTATTTT.

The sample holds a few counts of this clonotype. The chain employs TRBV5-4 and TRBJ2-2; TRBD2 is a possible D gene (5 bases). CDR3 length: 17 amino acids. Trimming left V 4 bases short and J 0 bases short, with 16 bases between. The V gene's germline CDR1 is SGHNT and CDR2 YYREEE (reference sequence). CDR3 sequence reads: CASSPRGGGPNTGELFF. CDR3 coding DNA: TGTGCCAGCAGCCCCCGGGGTGGAGGCCCGAACACCGGGGAGCTGTTTTTT. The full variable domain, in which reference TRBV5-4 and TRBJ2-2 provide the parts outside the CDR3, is ETGVTQSPTHLIKTRGQQVTLRCSSQSGHNTVSWYQQALGQGPQFIFQYYREEENGRGNFPPRFSGLQFPNYSSELNVNALELDDSALYLCASSPRGGGPNTGELFFGEGSRLTVL.

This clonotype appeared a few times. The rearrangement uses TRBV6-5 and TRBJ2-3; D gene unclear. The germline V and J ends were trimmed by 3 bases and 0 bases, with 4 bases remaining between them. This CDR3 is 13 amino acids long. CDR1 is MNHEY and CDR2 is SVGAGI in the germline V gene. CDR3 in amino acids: CASSYISTDTQYF. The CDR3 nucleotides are TGTGCCAGCAGTTATATTAGCACAGATACGCAGTATTTT.

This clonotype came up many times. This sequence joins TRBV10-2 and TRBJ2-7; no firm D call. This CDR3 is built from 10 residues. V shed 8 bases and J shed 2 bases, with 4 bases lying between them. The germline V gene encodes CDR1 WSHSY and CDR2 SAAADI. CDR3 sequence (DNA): TGCGCCAGCGGGCCCTACGAGCAGTACTTC. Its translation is CASGPYEQYF.

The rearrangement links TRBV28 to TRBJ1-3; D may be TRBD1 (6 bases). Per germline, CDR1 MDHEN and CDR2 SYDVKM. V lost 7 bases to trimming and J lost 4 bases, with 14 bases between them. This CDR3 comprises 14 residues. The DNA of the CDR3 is TGTGCCAGCAAACAGGGCGGCGAAGGAAACACCATATATTTT. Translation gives CASKQGGEGNTIYF.

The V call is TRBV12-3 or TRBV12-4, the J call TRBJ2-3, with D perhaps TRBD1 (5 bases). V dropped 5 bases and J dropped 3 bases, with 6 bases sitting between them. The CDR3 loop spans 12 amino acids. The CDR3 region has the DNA TGTGCCAGCAGTCGACAGACAGATACGCAGTATTTT. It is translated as CASSRQTDTQYF.

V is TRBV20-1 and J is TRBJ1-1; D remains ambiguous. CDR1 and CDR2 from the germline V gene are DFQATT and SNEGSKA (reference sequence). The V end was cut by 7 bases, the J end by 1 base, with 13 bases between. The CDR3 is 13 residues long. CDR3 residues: CSDMMAPNTEAFF. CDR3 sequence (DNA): TGCAGTGATATGATGGCTCCGAACACTGAAGCTTTCTTT.

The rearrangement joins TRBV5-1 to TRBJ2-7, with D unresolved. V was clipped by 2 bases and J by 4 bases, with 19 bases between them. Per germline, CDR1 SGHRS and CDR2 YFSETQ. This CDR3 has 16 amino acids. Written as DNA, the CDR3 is TGCGCCAGCAGCTTCACTCAAATTAATCCTTGGTACGAGCAGTACTTC. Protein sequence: CASSFTQINPWYEQYF.

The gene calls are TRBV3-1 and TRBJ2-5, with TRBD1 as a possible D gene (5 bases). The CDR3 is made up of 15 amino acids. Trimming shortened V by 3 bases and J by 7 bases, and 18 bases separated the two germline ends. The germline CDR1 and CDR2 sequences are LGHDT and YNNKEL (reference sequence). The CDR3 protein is CASSHEQGRIRTQYF. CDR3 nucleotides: TGTGCCAGCAGCCATGAGCAGGGAAGAATTCGGACCCAGTACTTC.

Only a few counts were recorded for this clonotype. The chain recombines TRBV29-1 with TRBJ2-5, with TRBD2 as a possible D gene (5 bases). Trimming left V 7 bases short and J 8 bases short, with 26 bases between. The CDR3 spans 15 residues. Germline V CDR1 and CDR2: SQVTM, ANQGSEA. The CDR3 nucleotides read TGCAGCGCCCGCCCGATGACTAACCCTTTAGCAACCCAGTACTTC. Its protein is CSARPMTNPLATQYF.

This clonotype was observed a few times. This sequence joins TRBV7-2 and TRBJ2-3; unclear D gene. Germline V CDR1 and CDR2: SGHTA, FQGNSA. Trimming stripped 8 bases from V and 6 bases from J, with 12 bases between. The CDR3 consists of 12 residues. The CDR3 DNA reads TGTGCCAGCGGAATTTATGGGGATACGCAGTATTTT. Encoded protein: CASGIYGDTQYF.

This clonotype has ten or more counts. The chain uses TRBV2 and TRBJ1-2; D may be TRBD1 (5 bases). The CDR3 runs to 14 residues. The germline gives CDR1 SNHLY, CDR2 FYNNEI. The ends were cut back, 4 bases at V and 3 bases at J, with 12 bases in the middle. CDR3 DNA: TGTGCCAGCAGTGTAGGGCAGGGCGACTATGGCTACACCTTC. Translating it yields CASSVGQGDYGYTF.

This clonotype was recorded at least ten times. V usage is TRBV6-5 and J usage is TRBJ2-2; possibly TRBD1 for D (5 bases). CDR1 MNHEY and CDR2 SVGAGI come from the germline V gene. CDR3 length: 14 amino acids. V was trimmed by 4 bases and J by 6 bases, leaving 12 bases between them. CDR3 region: CASSSLEQAGELFF. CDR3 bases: TGTGCCAGCAGTTCCCTGGAACAGGCCGGGGAGCTGTTTTTT.

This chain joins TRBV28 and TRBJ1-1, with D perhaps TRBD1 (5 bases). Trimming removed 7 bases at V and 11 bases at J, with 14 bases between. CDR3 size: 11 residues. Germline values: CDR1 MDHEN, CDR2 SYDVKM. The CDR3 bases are TGTGCCAGCAATTCTCTACAGGCGGCTTTCTTT. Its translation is CASNSLQAAFF.

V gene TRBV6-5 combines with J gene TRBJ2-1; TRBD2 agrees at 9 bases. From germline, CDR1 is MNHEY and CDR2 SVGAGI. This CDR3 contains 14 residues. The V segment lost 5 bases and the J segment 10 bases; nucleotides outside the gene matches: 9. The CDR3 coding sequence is TGTGCCAGCAGTCGTAGCGGGAGCCAGGGAGAGCAGTTCTTC. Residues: CASSRSGSQGEQFF.

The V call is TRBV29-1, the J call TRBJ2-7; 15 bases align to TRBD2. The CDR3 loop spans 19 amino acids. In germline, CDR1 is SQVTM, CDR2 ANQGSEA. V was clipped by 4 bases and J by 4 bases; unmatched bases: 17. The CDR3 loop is CSVGPSPGLAGGWQYEQYF. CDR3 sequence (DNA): TGCAGCGTTGGTCCCAGCCCCGGACTAGCGGGGGGGTGGCAATACGAGCAGTACTTC.

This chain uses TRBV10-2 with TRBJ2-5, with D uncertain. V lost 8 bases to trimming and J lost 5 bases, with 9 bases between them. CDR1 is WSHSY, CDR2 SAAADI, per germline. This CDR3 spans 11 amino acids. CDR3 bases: TGCGCCAGCTCGTACCGCGAGACCCAGTACTTC. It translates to CASSYRETQYF.